Presented here are 8 T cell receptor beta chains from one specimen sequenced in a study of blood T cell repertoires in COVID-19. Libraries were prepared by immunoSEQ multiplex PCR; TCRdb keeps only in-frame clonotypes and omits some of them. The sample lists approximately 150,000 clones, approximately 86% occurring once. Sequenced: PBMCs or T cells enriched from blood (not recorded which). Receptor source: a woman in her thirties or forties who had recovered from COVID-19.

This clone was counted between two and nine times. This chain uses TRBV5-4 with TRBJ1-4, with TRBD1 identical over 8 bases. The CDR3 covers 14 residues. Germline lookup yields CDR1 SGHNT and CDR2 YYREEE (reference sequence). After removal of 0 bases from V and 7 bases from J, the junction contained 2 bases not matched to a gene. CDR3 in amino acids: CASSLDRGGEKLFF. The CDR3 DNA follows: TGTGCCAGCAGCTTGGACAGGGGGGGTGAAAAACTGTTTTTT.

The CDR3 loop is CASRIAGGETQYF. The CDR3 region has the DNA TGTGCCAGCAGGATAGCGGGAGGAGAGACCCAGTACTTC. V usage is TRBV12-3 or TRBV12-4 and J usage is TRBJ2-5; TRBD2 agrees at 10 bases. J gave up 4 bases and V 6 bases, and 2 bases lay outside the gene matches. This CDR3 spans 13 amino acids.

The rearrangement joins TRBV4-2 to TRBJ2-1; 9 positions agree with TRBD2. After removal of 0 bases from V and 3 bases from J, the junction contained 3 bases not matched to a gene. The CDR3 loop spans 16 amino acids. Germline CDR1 is LGHNA and CDR2 is YNFKEQ. Here the CDR3 reads CASSQDPRGGYNEQFF. The CDR3 bases are TGTGCCAGCAGCCAAGACCCGCGGGGGGGCTACAATGAGCAGTTCTTC.

V is TRBV9 and J is TRBJ1-1; 9 bases are a match to TRBD1. Germline values: CDR1 SGDLS, CDR2 YYNGEE. The CDR3 totals 13 residues. V gave up 4 bases and J gave up 6 bases; unmatched junction bases: 4. The CDR3 DNA reads TGTGCCAGCAGCACAGGGGGCGCTTCTGAAGCTTTCTTT. This encodes CASSTGGASEAFF.

The chain uses TRBV9 and TRBJ2-7; TRBD1 matches at 7 bases. Germline V gives CDR1 SGDLS, CDR2 YYNGEE. The junction had 7 bases not matched to a gene; V was cut back by 4 bases and J by 0 bases. This CDR3 region has 15 residues. CDR3 region: CASSPRSGGSYEQYF. The CDR3 region has the DNA TGTGCCAGCAGCCCCCGTTCAGGGGGCTCCTACGAGCAGTACTTC. Supplemented by reference TRBV9 and TRBJ2-7, the full variable domain reads DSGVTQTPKHLITATGQRVTLRCSPRSGDLSVYWYQQSLDQGLQFLIQYYNGEERAKGNILERFSAQQFPDLHSELNLSSLELGDSALYFCASSPRSGGSYEQYFGPGTRLTVT.

J is TRBJ1-4 and V is TRBV28; TRBD1 aligns across 10 bases. This CDR3 comprises 15 residues. The V and J ends lost 3 bases and 5 bases, in that order; junction bases with no gene match: 3. The V gene's germline CDR1 is MDHEN and CDR2 SYDVKM. The CDR3 is CASSLGTGANEKLFF. As DNA, the CDR3 is TGTGCCAGCAGTTTGGGGACAGGGGCCAATGAAAAACTGTTTTTT.

CDR3 loop: CASNLDRGHNEQFF. CDR3 coding DNA: TGTGCCAGCAACCTGGACAGGGGCCACAATGAGCAGTTCTTC. The chain is built from TRBV28 and TRBJ2-1; 9 bases match TRBD1. This CDR3 is built from 14 residues. V was pared by 7 bases and J by 5 bases, with 6 bases of the junction left unmatched. Germline CDR1 MDHEN, CDR2 SYDVKM.

The gene calls are TRBV2 and TRBJ1-2, with D tentatively TRBD1 (6 bases). The ends were cut back, 5 bases at V and 4 bases at J, with 17 bases in the middle. Germline values: CDR1 SNHLY, CDR2 FYNNEI. The CDR3 consists of 15 residues. The CDR3 DNA sequence: TGTGCCAGCAGTACAGGGCAAGGGTTAGGCTATGGCTACACCTTC. Translation: CASSTGQGLGYGYTF.